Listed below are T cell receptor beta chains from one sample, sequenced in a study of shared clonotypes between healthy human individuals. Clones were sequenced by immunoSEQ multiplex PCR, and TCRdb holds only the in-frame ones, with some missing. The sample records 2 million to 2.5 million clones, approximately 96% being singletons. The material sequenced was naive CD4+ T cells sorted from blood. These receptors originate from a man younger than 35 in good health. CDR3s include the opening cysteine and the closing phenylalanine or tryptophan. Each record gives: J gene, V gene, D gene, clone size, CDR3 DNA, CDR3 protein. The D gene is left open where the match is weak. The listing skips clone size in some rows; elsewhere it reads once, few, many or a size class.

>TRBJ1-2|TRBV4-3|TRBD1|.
TGCGCCAGCAGCCTCGGACAGGCAACCTATGGCTACACCTTC
CASSLGQATYGYTF
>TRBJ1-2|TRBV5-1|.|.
TGCGCCAGCAGCTTGCGGCCGGCGGAGGGCTACACCTTC
CASSLRPAEGYTF
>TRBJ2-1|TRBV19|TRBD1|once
TGTGCCAGTAGTATTGAGGGGGCTTACAATGAGCAGTTCTTC
CASSIEGAYNEQFF
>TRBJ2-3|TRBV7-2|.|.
TGTGCCAGCAGCCACGGGCAGGCAGATACGCAGTATTTT
CASSHGQADTQYF
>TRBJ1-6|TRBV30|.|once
TGTGCCTCAAACCTACGGGGCCGGCTTAATTCACCCCTCCACTTT
CASNLRGRLNSPLHF
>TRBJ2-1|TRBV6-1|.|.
TGTGCCAGCAGTGAGCTGGGGGAGCAGTTCTTC
CASSELGEQFF
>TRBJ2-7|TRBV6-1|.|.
TGTGCCAGCAGTGAAGCAATAATGGGGTTGGTCGGCGAGCAGTACTTC
CASSEAIMGLVGEQYF
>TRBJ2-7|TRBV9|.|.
TGTGCCAGCAGCGTATCAGGGGACTTATTTAACGAGCAGTACTTC
CASSVSGDLFNEQYF
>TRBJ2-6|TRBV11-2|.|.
TGTGCCAGCAGCTTAGAGGGGTTAATTGGGGCCAACGTCCTGACTTTC
CASSLEGLIGANVLTF
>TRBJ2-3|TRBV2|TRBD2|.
TGTGCCAGCAGTGGATCTAGCGGGAGGGGCACAGATACGCAGTATTTT
CASSGSSGRGTDTQYF
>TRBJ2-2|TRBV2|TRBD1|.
TGTGCCAGCAGGGACAGGGGAAGCCGAACCACCGGGGAGCTGTTTTTT
CASRDRGSRTTGELFF
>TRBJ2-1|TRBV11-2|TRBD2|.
TGTGCCAGCAGCCCCAGACTAGCGGGAGGGCCAGGGGAGCAGTTCTTC
CASSPRLAGGPGEQFF
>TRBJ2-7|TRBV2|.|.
TGTGCCAGCAGTGAAGCGCTTCGGTGGCAGGATCACGAGCAGTACTTC
CASSEALRWQDHEQYF